What follows describes a single T cell receptor (beta chain). Its cognate antigen is unknown. Trimming left V 0 bases short and J 2 bases short, with 8 bases between. Germline assignment: CDR1 KGHSH and CDR2 LQKENI. There are 14 residues in the CDR3. This entry comes from a study of identical twins. Study outcomes and limitations: Conclusions rested on cross-sectional statistics rather than following the same donors. Reduced insertions were recorded for abundant cord blood beta clonotypes, with no such pattern in memory repertoires.

Unique molecular identifiers were in the cDNA, with template-switch universal primer binding. TCRdb called the 5' RACE reads again in MiXCR, with one record for every CDR3 protein. The sample yields a few hundred thousand distinct CDR3 sequences, 12% to 15% seen once. These records were also assigned to another study, of yellow fever vaccine responses in identical twins.

This TCR derives from a woman between 18 and 29 years old in good health. The rearrangement links TRBV18 to TRBJ2-7; weak D call: TRBD2 (5 bases). The sequencing input was CD4+ T cells sorted from blood. CDR3 sequence: CASSPPSGAYEQYF. CDR3 sequence (DNA): TGTGCCAGCTCACCACCATCCGGGGCCTACGAGCAGTACTTC.